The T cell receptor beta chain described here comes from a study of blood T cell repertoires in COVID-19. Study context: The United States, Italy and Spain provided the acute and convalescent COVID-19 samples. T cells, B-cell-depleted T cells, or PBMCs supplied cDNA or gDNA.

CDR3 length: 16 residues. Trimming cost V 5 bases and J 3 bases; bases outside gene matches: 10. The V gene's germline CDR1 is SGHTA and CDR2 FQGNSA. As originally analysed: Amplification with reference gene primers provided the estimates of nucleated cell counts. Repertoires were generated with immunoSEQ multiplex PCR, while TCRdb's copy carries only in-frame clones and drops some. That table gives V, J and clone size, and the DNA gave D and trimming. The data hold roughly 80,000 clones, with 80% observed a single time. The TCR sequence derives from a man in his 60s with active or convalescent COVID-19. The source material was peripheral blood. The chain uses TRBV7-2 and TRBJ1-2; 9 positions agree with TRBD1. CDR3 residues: CASSMRRDREDYGYTF. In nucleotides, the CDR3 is TGTGCCAGCAGCATGCGCCGGGACAGGGAGGACTATGGCTACACCTTC.